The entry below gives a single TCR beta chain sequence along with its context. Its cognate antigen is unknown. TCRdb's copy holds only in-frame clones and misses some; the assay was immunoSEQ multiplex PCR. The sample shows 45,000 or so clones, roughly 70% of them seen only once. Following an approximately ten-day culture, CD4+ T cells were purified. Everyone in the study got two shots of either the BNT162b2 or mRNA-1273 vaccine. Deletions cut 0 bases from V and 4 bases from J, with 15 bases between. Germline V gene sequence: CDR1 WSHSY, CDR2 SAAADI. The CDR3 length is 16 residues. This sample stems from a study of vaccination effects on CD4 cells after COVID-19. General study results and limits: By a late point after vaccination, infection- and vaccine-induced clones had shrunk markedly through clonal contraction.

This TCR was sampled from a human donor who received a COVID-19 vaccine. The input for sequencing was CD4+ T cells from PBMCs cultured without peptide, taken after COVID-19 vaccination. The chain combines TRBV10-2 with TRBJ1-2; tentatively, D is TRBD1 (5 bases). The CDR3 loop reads CASSESTPGLGYGYTF. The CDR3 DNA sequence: TGCGCCAGCAGTGAGTCCACCCCAGGGCTGGGCTATGGCTACACCTTC.